A single T cell receptor beta chain is shown here with its context. There are 15 residues in the CDR3. The germline CDR1 and CDR2 sequences are LNHDA and SQIVND (reference sequence). V gave up 4 bases and J gave up 6 bases; unmatched junction bases: 9. The sample comes from a study of T cells after yellow fever vaccination. TCRdb reprocessed the 5' RACE reads with MiXCR, giving one entry per CDR3 protein. The sample yields a few hundred thousand distinct CDR3 sequences, approximately 16% seen once. The chain joins TRBV19 to TRBJ2-1, with 7 bases identical to TRBD2. The receptor was isolated from a man younger than 30 who received the YFV17D yellow fever vaccine. The sample consisted of PBMCs, taken about 5 days after the first yellow fever vaccination. The CDR3 DNA reads TGTGCCAGTAGTAGACCGGGACTATCATTCAATGAGCAGTTCTTC. Translating it yields CASSRPGLSFNEQFF.